Following are 24 T cell receptor beta chains from one sample sequenced in a study of sequential checkpoint blockade in melanoma. Using immunoSEQ multiplex PCR, the repertoire was profiled, and TCRdb retains in-frame clones only, with some absent. The sample includes 10,000 to 15,000 clones, roughly 21% of them seen just once. The treatment denotes: randomized to nivolumab then ipilimumab (arm A) or the reverse (arm B). The sequencing used tumor tissue (inferred from file names), collected from a patient given nivolumab and ipilimumab in sequence. The receptors derive from a human donor with melanoma.

J is TRBJ2-5 and V is TRBV18; D perhaps matches TRBD1 (5 bases). V lost 4 bases, J lost 5 bases, and 11 bases lay in between. The germline V gene has CDR1 KGHSH and CDR2 LQKENI. The CDR3 contains 13 residues. The CDR3 DNA is TGTGCCAGCTCACAACTTAGGGGTGAGACCCAGTACTTC. It yields the protein CASSQLRGETQYF.

V usage is TRBV19 and J usage is TRBJ2-7, with TRBD2 matching over 8 bases. V was pared by 4 bases and J by 0 bases, with 14 bases of the junction left unmatched. The CDR3 is 18 amino acids. Germline CDR1 and CDR2: LNHDA and SQIVND (reference sequence). The CDR3 DNA sequence: TGTGCCAGTAGTAGCGTCATAACTAGCGGTTATAGCTCCTACGAGCAGTACTTC. Its translation: CASSSVITSGYSSYEQYF.

The chain joins TRBV28 to TRBJ1-2; a possible D gene is TRBD1 (6 bases). Germline-derived CDR1 and CDR2 are MDHEN and SYDVKM. The V end was cut by 3 bases, the J end by 4 bases, with 12 bases between. The CDR3 has 14 amino acids. The CDR3 nucleotides are TGTGCCAGCAGTTTCCAGGGGCTAGGCTATGGCTACACCTTC. Encoded protein: CASSFQGLGYGYTF.

The chain carries TRBV19 and TRBJ1-5; D is ambiguous. The CDR3 is 15 residues long. Germline V gene lookup returns CDR1 LNHDA and CDR2 SQIVND (reference sequence). V lost 7 bases and J lost 4, with 17 bases in between. The CDR3 DNA reads TGTGCCAGTACGATAACCCCCGGCGGAAATCAGCCCCAGCATTTT. Its protein product is CASTITPGGNQPQHF.

About this clone: Other DNA sequences from this sample encode an identical CDR3 as well. The chain employs TRBV5-1 and TRBJ2-3; tentatively, D is TRBD1 or TRBD2 (5 bases each). This CDR3 comprises 14 residues. Germline CDR1 and CDR2: SGHRS and YFSETQ. V was trimmed by 2 bases and J by 2 bases, leaving 9 bases between them. CDR3: CASSLGESTDTQYF. For the CDR3, the DNA is TGCGCCAGCAGCTTAGGGGAGTCCACAGATACGCAGTATTTT.

V usage is TRBV11-3 and J usage is TRBJ2-7, with unresolved D. V gave up 4 bases and J gave up 4 bases, with 14 bases separating them. The V gene's germline CDR1 is SGHNT and CDR2 YENEEA. The CDR3 has 14 amino acids. The CDR3 sequence is CASSSLRADYEQYF. The CDR3 DNA sequence: TGTGCCAGCAGCTCCCTACGGGCGGATTACGAGCAGTACTTC.

The rearrangement links TRBV7-8 to TRBJ2-7, with 8 nucleotides matching TRBD2. Germline V gene sequence: CDR1 SGHVS, CDR2 FQNEAQ. CDR3 length: 18 residues. The junction had 18 bases not matched to a gene; V was cut back by 5 bases and J by 3 bases. In DNA, the CDR3 is TGTGCCAGCAGCCCGGGAGGGCTGCCAAACTCCTTCCGCTACGAGCAGTACTTC. This sequence encodes CASSPGGLPNSFRYEQYF. The whole variable domain, remainder taken from reference TRBV7-8 and TRBJ2-7, is GAGVSQSPRYKVAKRGQDVALRCDPISGHVSLFWYQQALGQGPEFLTYFQNEAQLDKSGLPSDRFFAERPEGSVSTLKIQRTQQEDSAVYLCASSPGGLPNSFRYEQYFGPGTRLTVT.

This clone has at least ten counts. This chain joins TRBV11-3 and TRBJ1-2, with 7 bases lining up with TRBD1. CDR1 is SGHNT and CDR2 is YENEEA in the germline V gene. There are 14 residues in the CDR3. V was pared by 5 bases and J by 3 bases, with 6 bases of the junction left unmatched. CDR3 sequence (DNA): TGTGCCAGCAGCCAGACCAGGGGGGACTATGGCTACACCTTC. Translating gives CASSQTRGDYGYTF.

This clone was found a few times. The rearrangement joins TRBV11-3 to TRBJ1-2, with 7 bases that match TRBD1. Germline assignment: CDR1 SGHNT and CDR2 YENEEA. The CDR3 is made up of 17 amino acids. Trimming removed 5 bases from V and 0 bases from J; junction bases left unmatched: 12. The CDR3 sequence is CASSLQSRDRANYGYTF. The CDR3 DNA follows: TGTGCCAGCAGCCTACAATCTCGGGACAGAGCTAACTATGGCTACACCTTC.

Only one count was recorded for this clone. CDR3 DNA sequence: TGCGCCAGCAGCTCCGAACGGGATTTGGGGGCGTTTAATGAAAAACTGTTTTTT. Residues: CASSSERDLGAFNEKLFF. The chain is built from TRBV5-1 and TRBJ1-4; D is perhaps TRBD1 (6 bases). This CDR3 is built from 18 residues. The V end lost 3 bases, the J end lost 4 bases, and 22 bases lay between the germline ends. The V gene's germline CDR1 is SGHRS and CDR2 YFSETQ.

This clone was detected ten times or more. The chain couples TRBV11-3 to TRBJ2-2, with 9 positions matching TRBD1. Germline CDR1 and CDR2: SGHNT and YENEEA. V lost 4 bases, J lost 2 bases, and 5 bases stayed unmatched. The CDR3 loop spans 16 amino acids. Here the CDR3 DNA reads TGTGCCAGCAGCTCCTACAGGGGGCCAAACACCGGGGAGCTGTTTTTT. As protein: CASSSYRGPNTGELFF.

This clone was recorded at least ten times. This chain uses TRBV6-8 with TRBJ2-1, with D possibly TRBD1 on 5 matching bases. This CDR3 is built from 16 residues. Trimming pared 5 bases from V and 2 bases from J, leaving 16 bases between. Germline V gene data show CDR1 as MNHGY and CDR2 as SAAAGT. The CDR3 DNA follows: TGTGCCAGCAGTGGGGATCGGACAAACACCTACAATGAGCAGTTCTTC. This gives the protein CASSGDRTNTYNEQFF.

This chain connects TRBV1 to TRBJ2-2. TRBV1 is annotated as a pseudogene. The CDR3 sequence is 14 residues long. This chain's CDR3 is CASSPQKGYGELFF. The CDR3 DNA reads as TGCGCCAGCAGCCCCCAAAAGGGATACGGGGAGCTGTTTTTT.

This chain connects TRBV30 to TRBJ2-1, with D perhaps TRBD1 (6 bases). Trimming took 1 base from V and 13 from J, leaving 20 bases between them. The CDR3 is made up of 14 amino acids. Germline lookup yields CDR1 GTSNPN and CDR2 SVGIG (reference sequence). Here the CDR3 reads CAWSAQDLEGVQFF. The DNA of the CDR3 is TGTGCCTGGAGTGCCCAAGACCTAGAGGGGGTACAGTTCTTC. Looking up the rest from reference TRBV30 and TRBJ2-1 gives the full variable domain: SQTIHQWPATLVQPVGSPLSLECTVEGTSNPNLYWYRQAAGRGLQLLFYSVGIGQISSEVPQNLSASRPQDRQFILSSKKLLLSDSGFYLCAWSAQDLEGVQFFGPGTRLTVL.

This clone was detected only a few times. J is TRBJ1-6 and V is TRBV6-1; D is ambiguous. Looked up from germline, CDR1 is MNHNS and CDR2 is SASEGT. Trimming removed 0 bases at V and 0 bases at J, with 9 bases between. The CDR3 is 17 amino acids. The CDR3 bases are TGTGCCAGCAGTGAAGCGAGGATGAGCTCCTATAATTCACCCCTCCACTTT. This translates into CASSEARMSSYNSPLHF.

The rearrangement uses TRBV29-1 and TRBJ2-2; 10 bases map to TRBD1. Germline loops: CDR1 SQVTM, CDR2 ANQGSEA. V lost 4 bases to trimming and J lost 5 bases; unmatched junction nucleotides: 7. This CDR3 is 15 amino acids long. Written as DNA, the CDR3 is TGCAGCGTTGGGGCCGGGACAGGGGTAACCGGGGAGCTGTTTTTT. Protein sequence: CSVGAGTGVTGELFF.

At least ten counts were recorded for this clone. The V call is TRBV11-3, the J call TRBJ2-2; 9 bases fit TRBD2. The CDR3 spans 15 residues. Unmatched junction bases numbered 1, after V lost 1 base and J lost 4 bases. Germline CDR1 reads SGHNT; CDR2 reads YENEEA. In DNA, the CDR3 is TGTGCCAGCAGCTTAGGACTAGCGGTCACCGGGGAGCTGTTTTTT. This gives the protein CASSLGLAVTGELFF.

V and J are TRBV11-3 and TRBJ2-7; 7 nucleotides align to TRBD1. The J segment lost 0 bases and the V segment lost 6 bases, leaving 5 bases of the junction unmatched. The CDR3 has 14 amino acids. Per the germline V gene, CDR1 is SGHNT and CDR2 is YENEEA. The CDR3 DNA reads as TGTGCCAGCAGTGGACAGGCCAGCTCCTACGAGCAGTACTTC. Amino acid sequence: CASSGQASSYEQYF.

The chain couples TRBV5-1 to TRBJ2-3; 11 bases agree with TRBD2. After removal of 0 bases from V and 6 bases from J, the junction contained 12 bases not matched to a gene. The CDR3 loop spans 18 amino acids. CDR1 is SGHRS and CDR2 is YFSETQ in the germline V gene. DNA of the CDR3: TGCGCCAGCAGCTTGGCTATCCGTAGCGGGGGGGCCAAGGATACGCAGTATTTT. Translating gives CASSLAIRSGGAKDTQYF.

This clone showed up many times. The chain joins TRBV9 to TRBJ2-5; TRBD1 matches 11 bases. Germline V gene lookup returns CDR1 SGDLS and CDR2 YYNGEE. The J segment lost 0 bases and the V segment lost 5 bases, leaving 6 bases of the junction unmatched. The CDR3 extends over 16 amino acids. The CDR3 loop reads CASSEGQGADQETQYF. CDR3 DNA: TGTGCCAGCAGTGAAGGACAGGGGGCAGACCAAGAGACCCAGTACTTC. Full variable domain (remainder filled in from reference TRBV9 and TRBJ2-5): DSGVTQTPKHLITATGQRVTLRCSPRSGDLSVYWYQQSLDQGLQFLIQYYNGEERAKGNILERFSAQQFPDLHSELNLSSLELGDSALYFCASSEGQGADQETQYFGPGTRLLVL.

V and J are TRBV11-1 and TRBJ2-1; D unclear. Germline values: CDR1 SGHAT, CDR2 FQDESV (reference sequence). The CDR3 sequence is 14 residues long. Deletions cut 3 bases from V and 7 bases from J, with 13 bases between. The CDR3 DNA sequence: TGTGCCAGCAGCTTGATAGGGAATCTGAATGAGCAGTTCTTC. It encodes CASSLIGNLNEQFF.

A word on this clone: The sample contains more than one DNA sequence encoding this CDR3. The rearrangement uses TRBV9 and TRBJ2-5; D might be TRBD1 or TRBD2, each matching 6 bases. V was pared by 2 bases and J by 4 bases, with 15 bases between. The CDR3 loop spans 15 amino acids. Looked up from germline, CDR1 is SGDLS and CDR2 is YYNGEE. CDR3 protein: CASSVSGGKGETQYF. CDR3 DNA sequence: TGTGCCAGCAGCGTCTCCGGGGGCAAGGGAGAGACCCAGTACTTC.

The chain links TRBV6-8 to TRBJ2-7, with a weak D call TRBD2 (5 bases). V lost 10 bases and J 2 bases, leaving 12 bases between the germline ends. Germline V gene sequence: CDR1 MNHGY, CDR2 SAAAGT. CDR3 length equals 12 residues. In DNA, the CDR3 is TGTGCCACCAGCGGCTACCCCTACGAGCAGTACTTC. Translating it yields CATSGYPYEQYF.

The chain links TRBV6-8 to TRBJ1-2; D is possibly TRBD1 (6 bases). Germline CDR1 MNHGY, CDR2 SAAAGT. This CDR3 region has 13 residues. Trimming pared 6 bases from V and 2 bases from J, leaving 10 bases between. As DNA, the CDR3 is TGTGCCAGCAGACAGGGTTTAAACTATGGCTACACCTTC. This encodes CASRQGLNYGYTF.